Each of the 26 T cell receptor beta chains below was sequenced from the same sample in a study of cytomegalovirus exposure and HLA in healthy donors. A multiplex PCR was run with 60 Vbeta primers and 13 Jbeta primers. Only in-frame clones appear in the TCRdb table, and some are missing; sequencing was by immunoSEQ multiplex PCR. The repertoire shows tens of thousands of clones; the top ten hold roughly 2.7%. The sequenced sample was PBMCs. These receptors were taken from a man aged 35 to 55 in good health and CMV-seronegative.

The chain has TRBV29-1 and TRBJ1-1, with D possibly TRBD1 on 6 matching bases. Trimming shortened V by 6 bases and J by 6 bases, and 14 bases separated the two germline ends. Germline CDR1 reads SQVTM; CDR2 reads ANQGSEA. The CDR3 has 12 amino acids. CDR3 sequence (DNA): TGCAGCGTCCAACAGGGCTCATCTGAAGCTTTCTTT. It encodes CSVQQGSSEAFF.

The chain has TRBV5-1 and TRBJ2-5, with TRBD1 as a possible D gene (5 bases). CDR1 is SGHRS and CDR2 is YFSETQ in the germline V gene. The CDR3 consists of 14 residues. The V end was cut by 5 bases, the J end by 1 base, with 12 bases between. The CDR3 sequence is CASSIQDGQETQYF. In DNA, the CDR3 is TGCGCCAGCAGTATACAGGACGGCCAAGAGACCCAGTACTTC.

This rearrangement joins TRBV7-6 to TRBJ2-5; weak D call: TRBD2 (5 bases). Germline V CDR1 and CDR2: SGHVS, FNYEAQ. Trimming took 4 bases from V and 2 from J, leaving 11 bases between them. The CDR3 runs to 14 residues. CDR3 nucleotides: TGTGCCAGCAGCTATATGGACTGGCAAGAGACCCAGTACTTC. Translating it yields CASSYMDWQETQYF.

This chain connects TRBV18 to TRBJ1-2, with D perhaps TRBD1 (5 bases). The ends were cut back, 3 bases at V and 0 bases at J, with 11 bases in the middle. The germline CDR1 and CDR2 sequences are KGHSH and LQKENI. The CDR3 totals 15 residues. This CDR3 reads CASSPSGGANYGYTF. The CDR3 DNA reads as TGTGCCAGCTCACCGTCGGGGGGGGCTAACTATGGCTACACCTTC.

This CDR3 reads CSARPQETQYF. The CDR3 nucleotides are TGCAGTGCTAGGCCTCAGGAGACCCAGTACTTC. The rearrangement joins TRBV20-1 to TRBJ2-5; D remains unclear. The CDR3 loop spans 11 amino acids. V shed 3 bases and J shed 5 bases, with 7 bases lying between them. Germline V gene lookup returns CDR1 DFQATT and CDR2 SNEGSKA (reference sequence).

The rearrangement links TRBV6-1 to TRBJ2-7, with a possible D match to TRBD2 (7 bases). V was cut by 0 bases and J by 2 bases, with 11 bases left in between. Germline values: CDR1 MNHNS, CDR2 SASEGT. This CDR3 comprises 15 residues. CDR3 in amino acids: CASSEAAGAAYEQYF. CDR3 nucleotide sequence: TGTGCCAGCAGTGAAGCCGCGGGGGCTGCCTACGAGCAGTACTTC.

The chain has TRBV28 and TRBJ2-3, with 10 nucleotides matching TRBD2. The CDR3 is 16 amino acids. V was pared by 6 bases and J by 5 bases, with 11 bases of the junction left unmatched. CDR1 MDHEN and CDR2 SYDVKM come from the germline V gene. Here the CDR3 reads CASSLLRAGGQDTQYF. In nucleotides, the CDR3 is TGTGCCAGCAGCCTCCTCCGAGCGGGGGGGCAAGATACGCAGTATTTT.

The rearrangement links TRBV6-6 to TRBJ2-2; 9 nucleotides line up with TRBD1. Germline CDR1 is MNHNY and CDR2 is SVGAGI (reference sequence). The CDR3 runs 15 residues. J was trimmed by 6 bases and V by 4 bases; bases with no gene match: 6. Here the CDR3 DNA reads TGTGCCAGCAGTTGGACAGGGGAGGACTCCGGGGAGCTGTTTTTT. Protein: CASSWTGEDSGELFF.

The chain combines TRBV28 with TRBJ1-5, with D perhaps matching TRBD1 (6 bases). The CDR3 totals 14 residues. V was shortened by 5 bases and J by 5 bases, with 13 bases between the two germline ends. In germline, CDR1 is MDHEN, CDR2 SYDVKM. CDR3 region: CASSRTVIHQPQHF. In DNA, the CDR3 is TGTGCCAGCAGTAGGACAGTTATTCATCAGCCCCAGCATTTT.

J is TRBJ2-5 and V is TRBV5-1, with D maybe TRBD2 (6 bases). Trimming took 4 bases from V and 4 from J, leaving 14 bases between them. The CDR3 consists of 14 residues. Germline lookup yields CDR1 SGHRS and CDR2 YFSETQ. The CDR3 loop reads CASSAGTHLETQYF. The CDR3 DNA is TGCGCCAGCAGCGCCGGGACTCACCTAGAGACCCAGTACTTC. Complete variable domain (other parts from reference TRBV5-1 and TRBJ2-5): KAGVTQTPRYLIKTRGQQVTLSCSPISGHRSVSWYQQTPGQGLQFLFEYFSETQRNKGNFPGRFSGRQFSNSRSEMNVSTLELGDSALYLCASSAGTHLETQYFGPGTRLLVL.

The chain employs TRBV6-1 and TRBJ2-3, with a tentative D call TRBD2 (8 bases). The germline V and J ends were trimmed by 0 bases and 6 bases, with 19 bases remaining between them. CDR3 length: 17 amino acids. CDR1 is MNHNS and CDR2 is SASEGT in the germline V gene. CDR3 sequence (DNA): TGTGCCAGCAGTGAAGCGCTTCCGGGAGGGGGCCGGGATACGCAGTATTTT. Residues: CASSEALPGGGRDTQYF.

This chain uses TRBV6-1 with TRBJ1-1; TRBD1 aligns across 7 bases. The V and J ends lost 9 bases and 1 base, in that order; junction bases with no gene match: 2. This CDR3 spans 12 amino acids. Germline CDR1 and CDR2: MNHNS and SASEGT. The CDR3 loop is CASRTGNTEAFF. The CDR3, as DNA: TGTGCCAGTCGGACAGGGAACACTGAAGCTTTCTTT.

This chain connects TRBV29-1 to TRBJ2-5; D uncertain. Per the germline V gene, CDR1 is SQVTM and CDR2 is ANQGSEA. Trimming pared 2 bases from V and 4 bases from J, leaving 8 bases between. The CDR3 consists of 12 residues. Written as DNA, the CDR3 is TGCAGCGTTGAATTAGTGCGAGAGACCCAGTACTTC. It codes for CSVELVRETQYF. Supplemented by reference TRBV29-1 and TRBJ2-5, the full variable domain reads SAVISQKPSRDICQRGTSLTIQCQVDSQVTMMFWYRQQPGQSLTLIATANQGSEATYESGFVIDKFPISRPNLTFSTLTVSNMSPEDSSIYLCSVELVRETQYFGPGTRLLVL.

The chain links TRBV5-8 to TRBJ1-2; TRBD1 matches 7 bases. Trimming removed 4 bases from V and 3 bases from J; junction bases left unmatched: 9. The CDR3 spans 15 residues. The germline V gene has CDR1 SGHTS and CDR2 YDEGEE. For the CDR3, the DNA is TGTGCCAGCAGCCCTCGAAACACAGGGGACTATGGCTACACCTTC. Amino acid sequence: CASSPRNTGDYGYTF.

This chain uses TRBV27 with TRBJ1-4, with TRBD1 matching 10 bases. J gave up 5 bases and V 5 bases, and 5 bases lay outside the gene matches. CDR3 length equals 15 residues. Looked up from germline, CDR1 is MNHEY and CDR2 is SMNVEV (reference sequence). The CDR3 protein is CASSLDRGRNEKLFF. As DNA, the CDR3 is TGTGCCAGCAGTCTAGACAGGGGGCGGAATGAAAAACTGTTTTTT.

The chain employs TRBV5-8 and TRBJ1-6, with 9 positions matching TRBD1. Trimming at V came to 5 bases and at J to 10 bases, leaving 7 bases not matched to a gene. The CDR3 sequence is 14 residues long. From germline, CDR1 is SGHTS and CDR2 YDEGEE. CDR3: CASRQQGAGSPLHF. The CDR3 bases are TGTGCCAGCAGACAACAGGGGGCAGGCTCACCCCTCCACTTT.

The V call is TRBV19, the J call TRBJ2-5; D not resolved. The length of the CDR3 is 13 residues. Germline CDR1 reads LNHDA; CDR2 reads SQIVND (reference sequence). Trimming pared 1 base from V and 1 base from J, leaving 4 bases between. The CDR3 nucleotides are TGTGCCAGTAGTATAGGACTCCAAGAGACCCAGTACTTC. It yields the protein CASSIGLQETQYF.

The chain employs TRBV19 and TRBJ1-1, with 8 bases aligning to TRBD1. V was clipped by 7 bases and J by 4 bases; unmatched bases: 5. This CDR3 has 13 residues. Per the germline V gene, CDR1 is LNHDA and CDR2 is SQIVND (reference sequence). The CDR3 DNA sequence: TGTGCCAGTAATCCCGACAGGGGCACTGAAGCTTTCTTT. Translated: CASNPDRGTEAFF. Filled out from reference TRBV19 and TRBJ1-1, the complete variable domain reads DGGITQSPKYLFRKEGQNVTLSCEQNLNHDAMYWYRQDPGQGLRLIYYSQIVNDFQKGDIAEGYSVSREKKESFPLTVTSAQKNPTAFYLCASNPDRGTEAFFGQGTRLTVV.

The CDR3 DNA sequence: TGTGCCAGTAGTATAGGATCCCTGCGGGGAGGGGGACAGCCCCAGCATTTT. It is translated as CASSIGSLRGGGQPQHF. The chain combines TRBV19 with TRBJ1-5; possibly TRBD1 for D (6 bases). This CDR3 is 17 amino acids long. V lost 1 base and J 7 bases, leaving 20 bases between the germline ends. The germline V gene has CDR1 LNHDA and CDR2 SQIVND (reference sequence).

J is TRBJ1-5 and V is TRBV5-1; TRBD1 might be the D (6 bases). In germline, CDR1 is SGHRS, CDR2 YFSETQ. The CDR3 is 14 residues long. V lost 0 bases and J 4 bases, leaving 8 bases between the germline ends. The CDR3 bases are TGCGCCAGCAGCTTGGAAGGGGGTAATCAGCCCCAGCATTTT. Its protein product is CASSLEGGNQPQHF.

The chain links TRBV7-2 to TRBJ2-2, with unresolved D. In germline, CDR1 is SGHTA, CDR2 FQGNSA. The CDR3 sequence is 12 residues long. Trimming took off 3 bases at V and 6 bases at J, with 5 bases between the two ends. The CDR3 DNA follows: TGTGCCAGCAGCTTCATAGCCGGGGAGCTGTTTTTT. Its translation: CASSFIAGELFF.

This rearrangement joins TRBV23-1 to TRBJ2-2, with 8 nucleotides matching TRBD1. TRBV23-1 is recorded as an ORF, its role being uncertain. V dropped 3 bases and J dropped 3; count of bases not matched to a gene: 6. The CDR3 is 16 amino acids. The CDR3 bases are TGCGCCAGCAGTCACCAAGTGACAGGGGACACCGGGGAGCTGTTTTTT. Translated: CASSHQVTGDTGELFF.

The chain is built from TRBV7-2 and TRBJ1-5; a weak D match, TRBD1 (5 bases). The CDR3 has 13 residues. Germline V gives CDR1 SGHTA, CDR2 FQGNSA. V gave up 3 bases and J gave up 5 bases, with 8 bases separating them. CDR3 sequence: CASSLGGDQPQHF. The CDR3 DNA reads TGTGCCAGCAGCTTGGGGGGGGATCAGCCCCAGCATTTT.

V usage is TRBV11-2 and J usage is TRBJ2-1, with 11 bases fitting TRBD2. CDR3 length: 16 amino acids. Germline assignment: CDR1 SGHAT and CDR2 FQNNGV. The V segment lost 7 bases and the J segment 5 bases; nucleotides outside the gene matches: 10. DNA for the CDR3: TGTGCCAGCACCGATCCCGGGACTAGCGGAGACAATGAGCAGTTCTTC. Amino acids: CASTDPGTSGDNEQFF.

The J gene is TRBJ2-1, the V gene TRBV5-1, with 8 nucleotides matching TRBD2. After removal of 5 bases from V and 2 bases from J, the junction contained 6 bases not matched to a gene. CDR3 length: 15 residues. CDR1 SGHRS and CDR2 YFSETQ come from the germline V gene. Here the CDR3 reads CASRPAGGTYNEQFF. CDR3 DNA sequence: TGCGCCAGCAGGCCTGCGGGGGGCACCTACAATGAGCAGTTCTTC.

The chain employs TRBV7-9 and TRBJ1-1; weak D call: TRBD1 (6 bases). V shed 1 base and J shed 8 bases, with 20 bases lying between them. The CDR3 spans 16 residues. CDR1 is SEHNR and CDR2 is FQNEAQ in the germline V gene (reference sequence). The chain's CDR3 is CASSLVTGRGRYEAFF. CDR3 sequence (DNA): TGTGCCAGCAGCTTAGTCACGGGCAGGGGCCGCTACGAAGCTTTCTTT.